This T cell receptor beta chain emerged from a study of human T cells and chemical hapten exposure. Overall study context: The patch tests put 0.01% DPC on the skin of the upper back and were read 6 days later.

Per the original data handling: TCRs per sample had a median of 95,638 and ranged from about 23,224 to 700,000. TCRdb passed the RACE reads through MiXCR, listing each CDR3 protein once. V and J calls and clone size were set by TCRdb, not the authors. The sample records more than 70,000 distinct CDR3 sequences, roughly a tenth being singletons. Documented time point: patch test 3, about 24 weeks after DPC sensitization. This sample's treatment: therapeutic diphenylcyclopropenone sensitization with weekly scalp DPC. J was trimmed by 3 bases and V by 5 bases; bases with no gene match: 17. The length of the CDR3 is 17 residues. Germline V lookup: CDR1 DFQATT, CDR2 SNEGSKA (reference sequence).

The source material was whole blood, sampled in connection with sensitization to the hapten diphenylcyclopropenone (DPC). This clonotype originated in a woman in her thirties with alopecia areata. Some clones in this sample may be carry-over from other donors' samples. This chain uses TRBV20-1 with TRBJ2-7; 9 nucleotides align to TRBD2. CDR3 sequence (DNA): TGCAGTGCTCGGCCCTCGACTAGCGGCGCGACGTACTACGAGCAGTACGTC. This codes for CSARPSTSGATYYEQYV.